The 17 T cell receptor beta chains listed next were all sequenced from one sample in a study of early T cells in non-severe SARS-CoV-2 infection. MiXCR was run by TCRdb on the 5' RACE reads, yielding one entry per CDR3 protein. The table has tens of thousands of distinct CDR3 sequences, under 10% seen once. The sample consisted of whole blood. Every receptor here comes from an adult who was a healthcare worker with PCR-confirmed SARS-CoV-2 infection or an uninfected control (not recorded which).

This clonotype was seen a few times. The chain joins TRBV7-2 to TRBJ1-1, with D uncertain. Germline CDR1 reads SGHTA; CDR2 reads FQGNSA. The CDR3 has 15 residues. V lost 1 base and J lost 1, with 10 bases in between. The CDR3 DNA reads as TGTGCCAGCAGCTTAGTTTCCAGTACGAACACTGAAGCTTTCTTT. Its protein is CASSLVSSTNTEAFF.

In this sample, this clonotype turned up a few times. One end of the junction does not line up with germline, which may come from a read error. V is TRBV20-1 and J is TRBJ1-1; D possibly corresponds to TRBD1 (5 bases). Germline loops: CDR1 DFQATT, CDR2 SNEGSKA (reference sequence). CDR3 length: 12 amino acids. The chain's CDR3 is CSAVKGNAEAFF. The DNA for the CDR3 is TGCAGTGCGGTAAAGGGGAACGCTGAAGCTTTCTTT.

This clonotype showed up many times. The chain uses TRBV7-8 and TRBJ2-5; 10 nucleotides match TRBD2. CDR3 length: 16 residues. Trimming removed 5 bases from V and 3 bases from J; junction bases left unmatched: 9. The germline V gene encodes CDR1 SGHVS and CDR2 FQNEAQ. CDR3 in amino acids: CASSALRSGREETQYF. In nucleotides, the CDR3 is TGTGCCAGCAGCGCACTCCGAAGCGGGAGGGAAGAGACCCAGTACTTC.

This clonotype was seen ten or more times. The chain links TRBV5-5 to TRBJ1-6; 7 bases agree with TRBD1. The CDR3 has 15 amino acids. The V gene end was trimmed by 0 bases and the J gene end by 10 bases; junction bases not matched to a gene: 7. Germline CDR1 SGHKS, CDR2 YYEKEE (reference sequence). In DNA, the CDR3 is TGTGCCAGCAGCTTGGCCGCAGGGGGAGTCTCACCCCTCCACTTT. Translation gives CASSLAAGGVSPLHF.

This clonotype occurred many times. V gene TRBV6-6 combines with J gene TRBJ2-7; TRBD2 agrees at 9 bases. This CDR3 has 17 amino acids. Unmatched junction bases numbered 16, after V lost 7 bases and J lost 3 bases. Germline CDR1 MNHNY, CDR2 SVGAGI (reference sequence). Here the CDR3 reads CASTDGLAGNTFYEQYF. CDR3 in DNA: TGTGCCAGCACCGACGGGCTAGCGGGGAATACCTTCTACGAGCAGTACTTC.

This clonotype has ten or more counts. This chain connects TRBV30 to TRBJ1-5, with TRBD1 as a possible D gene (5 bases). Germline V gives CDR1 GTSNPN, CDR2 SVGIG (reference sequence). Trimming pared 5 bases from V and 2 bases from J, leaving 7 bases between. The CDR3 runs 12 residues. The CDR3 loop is CAWQGGNQPQHF. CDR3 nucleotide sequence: TGTGCCTGGCAGGGTGGCAATCAGCCCCAGCATTTT.

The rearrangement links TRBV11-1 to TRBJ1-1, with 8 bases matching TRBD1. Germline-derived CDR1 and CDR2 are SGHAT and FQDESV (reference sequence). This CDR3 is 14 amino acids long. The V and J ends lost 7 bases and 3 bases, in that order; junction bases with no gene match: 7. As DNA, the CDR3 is TGTGCCAGCACCTACAGGGGGAAGGACACTGAAGCTTTCTTT. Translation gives CASTYRGKDTEAFF.

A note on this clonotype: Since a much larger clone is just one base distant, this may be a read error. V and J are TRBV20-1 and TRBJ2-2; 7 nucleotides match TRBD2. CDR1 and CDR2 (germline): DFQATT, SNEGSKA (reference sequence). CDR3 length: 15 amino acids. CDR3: CSAQSWRESTGELCF. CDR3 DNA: TGCAGTGCCCAGAGTTGGCGGGAGAGTACCGGGGAGCTGTGTTTT.

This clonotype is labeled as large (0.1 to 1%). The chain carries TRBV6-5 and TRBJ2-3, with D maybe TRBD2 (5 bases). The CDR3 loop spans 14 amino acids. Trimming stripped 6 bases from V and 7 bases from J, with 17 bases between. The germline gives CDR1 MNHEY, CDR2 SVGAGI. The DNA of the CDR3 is TGTGCCAGCAGCCAGGACTCGCCTTGGAATACGCAGTATTTT. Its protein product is CASSQDSPWNTQYF.

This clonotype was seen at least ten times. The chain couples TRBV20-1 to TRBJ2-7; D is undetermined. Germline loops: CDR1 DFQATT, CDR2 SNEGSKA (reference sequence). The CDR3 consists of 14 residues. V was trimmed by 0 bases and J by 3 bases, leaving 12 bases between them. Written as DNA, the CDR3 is TGCAGTGCTAGAGATGCAGCTAGGAGCTACGAGCAGTACTTC. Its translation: CSARDAARSYEQYF.

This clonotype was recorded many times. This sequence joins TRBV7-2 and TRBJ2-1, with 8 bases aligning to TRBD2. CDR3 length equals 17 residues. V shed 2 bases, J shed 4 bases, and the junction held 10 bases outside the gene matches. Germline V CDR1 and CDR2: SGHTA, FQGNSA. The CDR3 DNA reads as TGTGCCAGCAGCTTACGTCCGGGAGGGGGTGGTTACAATGAGCAGTTCTTC. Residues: CASSLRPGGGGYNEQFF.

CDR3 sequence: CASSLVSSGNTIYF. CDR3 in DNA: TGTGCCAGCAGTTTAGTCAGCTCTGGAAACACCATATATTTT. The chain employs TRBV28 and TRBJ1-3; D not resolved. The CDR3 consists of 14 residues. Germline CDR1 reads MDHEN; CDR2 reads SYDVKM. V dropped 2 bases and J dropped 0 bases, with 5 bases sitting between them.

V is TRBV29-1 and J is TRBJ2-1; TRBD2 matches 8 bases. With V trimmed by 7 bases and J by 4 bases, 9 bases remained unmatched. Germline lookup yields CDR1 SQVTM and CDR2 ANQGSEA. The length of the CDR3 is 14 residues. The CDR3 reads CSERSGSSYNEQFF. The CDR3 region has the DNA TGCAGCGAAAGAAGCGGGAGTTCGTACAATGAGCAGTTCTTC.

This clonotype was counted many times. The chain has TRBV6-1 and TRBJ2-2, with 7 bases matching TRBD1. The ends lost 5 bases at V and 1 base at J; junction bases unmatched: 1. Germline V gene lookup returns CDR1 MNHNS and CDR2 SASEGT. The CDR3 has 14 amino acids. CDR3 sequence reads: CASSRTGNTGELFF. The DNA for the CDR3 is TGTGCCAGCAGTCGGACAGGGAACACCGGGGAGCTGTTTTTT.

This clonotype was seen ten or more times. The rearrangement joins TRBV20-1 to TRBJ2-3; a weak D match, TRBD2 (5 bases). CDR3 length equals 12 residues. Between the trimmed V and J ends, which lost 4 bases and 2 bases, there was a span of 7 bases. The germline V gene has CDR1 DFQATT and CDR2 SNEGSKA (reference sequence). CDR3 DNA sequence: TGCAGTGCTACCGACTACACAGATACGCAGTATTTT. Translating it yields CSATDYTDTQYF.

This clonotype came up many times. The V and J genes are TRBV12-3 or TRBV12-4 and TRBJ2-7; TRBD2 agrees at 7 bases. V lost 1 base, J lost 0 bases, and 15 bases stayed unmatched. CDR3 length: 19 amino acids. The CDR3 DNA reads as TGTGCCAGCAGTTTAGGTGATTACAGCGGGAAACTTAGCTCCTACGAGCAGTACTTC. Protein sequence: CASSLGDYSGKLSSYEQYF.

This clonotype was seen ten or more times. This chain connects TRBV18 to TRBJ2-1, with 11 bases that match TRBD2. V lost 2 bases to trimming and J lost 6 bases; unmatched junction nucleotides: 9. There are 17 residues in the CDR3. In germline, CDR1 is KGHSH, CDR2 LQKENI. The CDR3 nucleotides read TGTGCCAGCTCACCATTGATAGCGGGAGGGCCGGGCAATGAGCAGTTCTTC. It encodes CASSPLIAGGPGNEQFF.